One and the same sample provided the 24 T cell receptor beta chains below, sequenced in a study of cytomegalovirus exposure and HLA in healthy donors. Use of 60 Vbeta and 13 Jbeta primers characterized the PCR. Assay: immunoSEQ multiplex PCR; the TCRdb copy retains only in-frame clones and omits some. Of some 98,000 clones listed, roughly 76% were seen once; the top ten hold 2%. Sequenced: PBMCs. The receptors come from a man aged 40-50 years in good health and CMV-seronegative.

The rearrangement links TRBV7-6 to TRBJ2-1, with TRBD2 matching 7 bases. The CDR3 extends over 17 amino acids. CDR1 and CDR2 from the germline V gene are SGHVS and FNYEAQ. V trimming: 1 base; J trimming: 5 bases; junction bases outside the gene matches: 11. CDR3 coding DNA: TGTGCCAGCAGCTTAGGCCCCCTAGCGGCCCCTGACAATGAGCAGTTCTTC. Protein: CASSLGPLAAPDNEQFF.

The V gene is TRBV11-2, the J gene TRBJ2-7; TRBD1 might be the D (6 bases). Germline CDR1 and CDR2: SGHAT and FQNNGV. V shed 1 base and J shed 7 bases, with 11 bases lying between them. The CDR3 has 13 residues. The CDR3 loop reads CASSLAGAREQYF. The CDR3 region has the DNA TGTGCCAGCAGCTTAGCAGGGGCGCGGGAGCAGTACTTC.

The chain is built from TRBV28 and TRBJ2-1; unclear D gene. CDR1 is MDHEN, CDR2 SYDVKM, per germline. The CDR3 contains 14 residues. Trimming removed 1 base from V and 7 bases from J, with 11 bases in between. This CDR3 reads CASSLYGAGNEQFF. The CDR3, as DNA: TGTGCCAGCAGTTTATACGGTGCCGGGAATGAGCAGTTCTTC.

The rearrangement joins TRBV29-1 to TRBJ2-1; 10 nucleotides align to TRBD2. This CDR3 is 15 amino acids long. Trimming cost V 2 bases and J 8 bases; bases outside gene matches: 9. CDR1 is SQVTM and CDR2 is ANQGSEA in the germline V gene. The CDR3 spells CSVENSGRPYDEQFF. The CDR3 DNA is TGCAGCGTTGAAAATAGCGGGAGGCCCTATGATGAGCAGTTCTTC.

As regards this clone: Other DNA sequences within the sample encode an identical CDR3. V gene TRBV7-9 combines with J gene TRBJ2-5, with D uncertain. The V and J ends lost 1 base and 2 bases respectively, with 5 bases between them. Germline V CDR1 and CDR2: SEHNR, FQNEAQ (reference sequence). The CDR3 is 13 residues long. The CDR3 loop is CASSLGQQETQYF. The CDR3 bases are TGTGCCAGCAGCTTAGGTCAGCAAGAGACCCAGTACTTC.

The gene calls are TRBV5-1 and TRBJ1-6; D perhaps matches TRBD1 (5 bases). V lost 2 bases to trimming and J lost 5 bases, with 11 bases between them. Germline CDR1 is SGHRS and CDR2 is YFSETQ. The CDR3 is 15 residues long. In DNA, the CDR3 is TGCGCCAGCAGCTTTCAGGGAGGGAATAATTCACCCCTCCACTTT. Translating gives CASSFQGGNNSPLHF.

This clone was recorded once. The gene calls are TRBV7-8 and TRBJ2-1, with 8 bases matching TRBD2. V was pared by 3 bases and J by 5 bases, with 6 bases of the junction left unmatched. The CDR3 consists of 15 residues. The V gene's germline CDR1 is SGHVS and CDR2 FQNEAQ. CDR3 DNA: TGTGCCAGCAGCTTCGGCAGCGGGGGAAACAATGAGCAGTTCTTC. Translating it yields CASSFGSGGNNEQFF.

The CDR3 region is CASSLQGNTGELFF. The CDR3 DNA reads TGTGCCAGCAGCCTACAGGGAAACACCGGGGAGCTGTTTTTT. The J gene is TRBJ2-2, the V gene TRBV11-2, with D possibly TRBD1 on 6 matching bases. V was clipped by 5 bases and J by 2 bases, with 9 bases between them. Germline V gives CDR1 SGHAT, CDR2 FQNNGV. The CDR3 is 14 amino acids.

The chain has TRBV4-3 and TRBJ2-7; 10 bases align to TRBD2. With V trimmed by 0 bases and J by 2 bases, 10 bases remained unmatched. The germline gives CDR1 LGHNA, CDR2 YSLEER. The CDR3 has 18 amino acids. CDR3 amino acids: CASSQDMLAGDLAYEQYF. CDR3 bases: TGCGCCAGCAGCCAAGATATGCTAGCGGGAGATTTGGCCTACGAGCAGTACTTC.

The V gene is TRBV5-4, the J gene TRBJ1-1, with TRBD1 matching 9 bases. This CDR3 has 15 residues. Germline CDR1 is SGHNT and CDR2 is YYREEE (reference sequence). V lost 3 bases and J lost 0; bases outside the gene matches: 3. The CDR3 sequence is CASSYGQGLNTEAFF. In nucleotides, the CDR3 is TGTGCCAGCAGCTACGGACAGGGGCTGAACACTGAAGCTTTCTTT.

V gene TRBV6-5 combines with J gene TRBJ2-2, with a possible D match to TRBD2 (6 bases). V lost 5 bases and J 3 bases, leaving 10 bases between the germline ends. The germline CDR1 and CDR2 sequences are MNHEY and SVGAGI. The CDR3 has 14 amino acids. CDR3 nucleotide sequence: TGTGCCAGCAGTCCGGGACTTGACACCGGGGAGCTGTTTTTT. This sequence encodes CASSPGLDTGELFF.

CDR3 sequence reads: CASSSPRTGRTDTQYF. Written as DNA, the CDR3 is TGTGCCAGCAGCTCCCCGAGGACAGGGAGAACAGATACGCAGTATTTT. The V gene is TRBV7-6, the J gene TRBJ2-3; 8 bases line up with TRBD1. The trim removed 4 bases at V and 3 bases at J, leaving 9 bases unmatched. This CDR3 spans 16 amino acids. In germline, CDR1 is SGHVS, CDR2 FNYEAQ.

The chain joins TRBV6-6 to TRBJ1-5; 8 bases match TRBD1. This CDR3 spans 12 amino acids. Losses at the gene ends were 9 bases for V and 9 bases for J; bases not matched to a gene: 7. Germline CDR1 MNHNY, CDR2 SVGAGI (reference sequence). CDR3 sequence: CASGTGVPPQHF. The CDR3 DNA reads TGTGCCAGTGGGACAGGCGTTCCGCCCCAGCATTTT.

This chain links TRBV7-9 with TRBJ1-3; D ambiguous. Germline CDR1 SEHNR, CDR2 FQNEAQ (reference sequence). Trimming removed 10 bases from V and 1 base from J, with 14 bases in between. The CDR3 extends over 14 amino acids. The CDR3 sequence is CATRPLLSGNTIYF. The CDR3 bases are TGTGCCACTAGGCCCCTCCTTTCTGGAAACACCATATATTTT.

The chain employs TRBV19 and TRBJ2-2, with D tentatively TRBD2 (5 bases). There are 15 residues in the CDR3. Germline V gene sequence: CDR1 LNHDA, CDR2 SQIVND (reference sequence). V dropped 2 bases and J dropped 5 bases, with 12 bases sitting between them. The CDR3 region has the DNA TGTGCCAGTAGTATAAGGACGGGAAGAACCGGGGAGCTGTTTTTT. It translates to CASSIRTGRTGELFF. Combining the CDR3 with reference TRBV19 and TRBJ2-2 gives the whole variable domain DGGITQSPKYLFRKEGQNVTLSCEQNLNHDAMYWYRQDPGQGLRLIYYSQIVNDFQKGDIAEGYSVSREKKESFPLTVTSAQKNPTAFYLCASSIRTGRTGELFFGEGSRLTVL.

The chain couples TRBV5-1 to TRBJ2-5, with 15 positions matching TRBD2. The CDR3 is 17 amino acids. V lost 5 bases and J lost 4; bases outside the gene matches: 9. Germline CDR1 SGHRS, CDR2 YFSETQ. This CDR3 is CASSPEPGLAGGETQYF. CDR3 bases: TGCGCCAGCAGTCCGGAGCCGGGACTAGCGGGAGGAGAGACCCAGTACTTC.

The gene calls are TRBV9 and TRBJ2-3, with 9 bases fitting TRBD2. With 3 bases clipped from V and 7 bases from J, the junction kept 12 bases outside the gene matches. This CDR3 is built from 16 residues. Germline V gene sequence: CDR1 SGDLS, CDR2 YYNGEE. Written as DNA, the CDR3 is TGTGCCAGCAGCGCCGGGACTAGCATTGTAGGATATACGCAGTATTTT. It yields the protein CASSAGTSIVGYTQYF.

This sequence joins TRBV11-2 and TRBJ2-1, with a possible D match to TRBD2 (6 bases). Germline CDR1 reads SGHAT; CDR2 reads FQNNGV. The CDR3 contains 15 residues. V dropped 2 bases and J dropped 4 bases, with 12 bases sitting between them. CDR3 bases: TGTGCCAGCAGCTTACTAGCCGGGACTTACAATGAGCAGTTCTTC. Protein: CASSLLAGTYNEQFF.

This sequence joins TRBV19 and TRBJ1-1; 9 bases are a match to TRBD1. V trimming: 10 bases; J trimming: 3 bases; junction bases outside the gene matches: 6. The CDR3 loop spans 13 amino acids. CDR1 is LNHDA and CDR2 is SQIVND in the germline V gene (reference sequence). CDR3 region: CATQDRGYTEAFF. CDR3 coding DNA: TGTGCCACCCAGGACAGGGGATACACTGAAGCTTTCTTT.

Worth noting for this clone: Other DNA sequences in this specimen translate into the identical CDR3. The chain uses TRBV19 and TRBJ1-4, with 7 bases identical to TRBD1. This CDR3 has 16 amino acids. With 6 bases clipped from V and 0 bases from J, the junction kept 7 bases outside the gene matches. Germline values: CDR1 LNHDA, CDR2 SQIVND (reference sequence). The CDR3 loop reads CASSNGQVTTNEKLFF. The DNA for the CDR3 is TGTGCCAGTAGCAACGGACAGGTTACAACTAATGAAAAACTGTTTTTT.

Note on this clone: One end of the junction varies from germline; a read error may be responsible. The chain employs TRBV7-9 and TRBJ2-3, with 12 bases that match TRBD2. The CDR3 contains 16 residues. CDR1 SEHNR and CDR2 FQNEAQ come from the germline V gene (reference sequence). CDR3 sequence (DNA): TGTTCCAGCAGCTACCTAGCGGGGGGGCTTGTAGATACGCAGTATTTT. It is translated as CSSSYLAGGLVDTQYF.

V gene TRBV27 combines with J gene TRBJ1-5; D unresolved. Deletions cut 6 bases from V and 4 bases from J, with 10 bases between. The CDR3 is 13 amino acids. Germline CDR1 is MNHEY and CDR2 is SMNVEV (reference sequence). CDR3 DNA sequence: TGTGCCAGCAGGCAGGCGCGAAATCAGCCCCAGCATTTT. Its protein is CASRQARNQPQHF.

The rearrangement joins TRBV29-1 to TRBJ2-7; TRBD1 aligns across 7 bases. J was trimmed by 2 bases and V by 5 bases; bases with no gene match: 3. This CDR3 spans 12 amino acids. In germline, CDR1 is SQVTM, CDR2 ANQGSEA. CDR3 protein: CSVRTGPYEQYF. The DNA of the CDR3 is TGCAGCGTTAGGACAGGCCCCTACGAGCAGTACTTC.

The genes are TRBV27 and TRBJ2-2; 14 bases agree with TRBD2. Germline V gene lookup returns CDR1 MNHEY and CDR2 SMNVEV (reference sequence). After removal of 10 bases from V and 4 bases from J, the junction contained 17 bases not matched to a gene. This CDR3 is 19 amino acids long. For the CDR3, the DNA is TGTGCCACCCAAAGCATCGGCGGACTAGCGGGAGGTCGCACCGGGGAGCTGTTTTTT. It translates to CATQSIGGLAGGRTGELFF.